Listed below are T cell receptor beta chains from one sample, sequenced in a study of liver allograft versus peripheral blood T cells. TCRdb independently ran MiXCR on the reads; one entry per CDR3 protein. Found here are roughly 3,700 distinct CDR3 sequences, about 18% of them singletons; the top ten hold 15% to 20%. All receptors derive from a human patient who had a liver transplant. Certain T cells may be donor cells from the graft. CDR3s include the opening cysteine and the closing phenylalanine or tryptophan. The order of the fields is clone size, D gene, CDR3 length, J gene, V gene, CDR3 protein, CDR3 DNA. D genes are given only for firm matches. Where a row states a size, it is once, few, many or the class of an expanded clone; other rows omit it.

few	NA	18	TRBJ1-6	TRBV3-1	CASSQEWQDAPYNSPLHF	TGTGCCAGCAGCCAAGAGTGGCAGGACGCCCCTTATAATTCACCCCTCCACTTT
medium-sized	TRBD1	14	TRBJ1-6	TRBV5-6	CASSLETGRGPLHF	TGTGCCAGCAGCTTAGAGACAGGGCGGGGACCCCTCCACTTT
medium-sized	NA	15	TRBJ2-1	TRBV27	CASSFVRDARNEQFF	TGTGCCAGCAGTTTCGTACGGGACGCGAGGAATGAGCAGTTCTTC
few	NA	15	TRBJ1-5	TRBV2	CASSDSRSDNQPQHF	TGTGCCAGCAGTGACAGTCGGTCAGACAATCAGCCCCAGCATTTT
many	NA	14	TRBJ2-7	TRBV5-4	CASSLADNSYEQYF	TGTGCCAGCAGCTTGGCCGACAACTCCTACGAGCAGTACTTC
NA	TRBD1	16	TRBJ1-4	TRBV24-1	CATSESGQGGIEKLFF	TGTGCCACCAGTGAATCTGGACAGGGGGGGATTGAAAAACTGTTTTTT
large	TRBD2	16	TRBJ2-7	TRBV6-5	CASSPTLAGGIYEQYF	TGTGCCAGCAGTCCCACATTAGCGGGAGGGATCTACGAGCAGTACTTC
NA	NA	15	TRBJ1-1	TRBV6-5	CASSYGEGALLMAFF	TGTGCCAGCAGTTATGGGGAGGGAGCCCTACTGATGGCTTTCTTT
medium-sized	TRBD2	15	TRBJ2-7	TRBV6-5	CASSLAGGSGYEQYF	TGTGCCAGCAGTCTAGCGGGAGGGTCGGGTTACGAGCAGTACTTC
medium-sized	TRBD2	16	TRBJ2-1	TRBV7-9	CASSRGQRELYNEQFF	TGTGCCAGCAGCCGCGGTCAGCGGGAGTTGTACAATGAGCAGTTCTTC
few	NA	13	TRBJ1-1	TRBV15	CATSRFTGFEAFF	TGTGCCACCAGCAGGTTTACAGGGTTCGAAGCTTTCTTT
medium-sized	TRBD1	17	TRBJ2-2	TRBV15	CATTERVAGGIAGELFF	TGTGCCACCACCGAGCGAGTTGCAGGGGGCATCGCCGGGGAGCTGTTTTTT
medium-sized	TRBD1	17	TRBJ1-4	TRBV19	CASSALRGGWANEKLFF	TGTGCCAGTAGTGCGCTCCGAGGGGGCTGGGCTAATGAAAAACTGTTTTTT
many	NA	13	TRBJ2-1	TRBV27	CASSFKGYNEQFF	TGTGCCAGCAGTTTTAAAGGGTACAATGAGCAGTTCTTC
NA	NA	12	TRBJ1-1	TRBV9	CASSVGKGEAFF	TGTGCCAGCAGCGTAGGTAAAGGAGAAGCTTTCTTT
NA	NA	11	TRBJ2-2	TRBV11-2	CASRGGGELFF	TGTGCCAGCCGGGGTGGCGGGGAGCTGTTTTTT
medium-sized	NA	15	TRBJ2-1	TRBV12-3/TRBV12-4	CASSFKARSYNEQFF	TGTGCCAGCAGTTTTAAGGCCAGAAGTTACAATGAGCAGTTCTTC
NA	NA	13	TRBJ2-1	TRBV28	CASSLSSHNEQFF	TGTGCCAGCAGTTTATCTAGCCACAATGAGCAGTTCTTC
NA	NA	11	TRBJ2-7	TRBV3-1	CASEDGDEQYF	TGTGCCAGCGAGGACGGGGACGAGCAGTACTTC
medium-sized	NA	15	TRBJ2-7	TRBV28	CASSPGLGFSYEQYF	TGTGCCAGCAGCCCGGGACTGGGGTTTTCCTACGAGCAGTACTTC
medium-sized	TRBD2	17	TRBJ2-2	TRBV12-3/TRBV12-4	CASSLWLAGPNTGELFF	TGTGCCAGCAGTTTATGGCTAGCGGGACCGAACACCGGGGAGCTGTTTTTT
many	NA	15	TRBJ2-2	TRBV28	CASSFYTENTGELFF	TGTGCCAGCAGTTTCTACACAGAAAACACCGGGGAGCTGTTTTTT
NA	NA	14	TRBJ2-7	TRBV9	CASSPQVGSYEQYF	TGTGCCAGCAGCCCCCAAGTAGGGTCCTACGAGCAGTACTTC
NA	TRBD1	15	TRBJ2-7	TRBV5-6	CASSLREGALYEQYF	TGTGCCAGCAGCTTGAGAGAGGGGGCTCTCTACGAGCAGTACTTC
NA	NA	13	TRBJ2-2	TRBV9	CASSVYGSGELFF	TGTGCCAGCAGCGTATATGGGTCCGGGGAGCTGTTTTTT
medium-sized	NA	12	TRBJ2-1	TRBV27	CASSLAGDEQFF	TGTGCCAGCAGTTTAGCCGGGGATGAGCAGTTCTTC
few	TRBD2	15	TRBJ2-7	TRBV28	CASSFLAGEGHEQYF	TGTGCCAGCAGTTTCCTAGCGGGAGAGGGCCACGAGCAGTACTTC
medium-sized	TRBD2	15	TRBJ2-2	TRBV6-5	CASSYEGGSPGELFF	TGTGCCAGCTCTTACGAGGGAGGGAGTCCCGGGGAGCTGTTTTTT
many	TRBD2	15	TRBJ2-1	TRBV28	CASSILAGSSNEQFF	TGTGCCAGCAGTATACTAGCGGGATCTTCGAATGAGCAGTTCTTC
medium-sized	NA	15	TRBJ2-1	TRBV28	CASSPPSGPYNEQFF	TGTGCCAGCAGTCCGCCGAGCGGCCCCTACAATGAGCAGTTCTTC
medium-sized	TRBD1	15	TRBJ1-2	TRBV27	CASSLYGTGFYGYTF	TGTGCCAGCAGTTTATATGGGACAGGGTTCTATGGCTACACCTTC
medium-sized	NA	17	TRBJ1-6	TRBV27	CASSLWRESSYNSPLHF	TGTGCCAGCAGTTTATGGAGGGAGAGCTCCTATAATTCACCCCTCCACTTT
medium-sized	NA	12	TRBJ1-5	TRBV28	CASRERNQPQHF	TGTGCCAGCAGGGAACGCAATCAGCCCCAGCATTTT
few	TRBD2	16	TRBJ2-5	TRBV20-1	CSARDRLSGGQETQYF	TGCAGTGCTAGAGATAGGCTGAGCGGGGGGCAGGAGACCCAGTACTTC
NA	TRBD1	17	TRBJ1-1	TRBV6-5	CASSETGGVRVNTEAFF	TGTGCCAGCAGTGAAACAGGGGGCGTCCGCGTGAACACTGAAGCTTTCTTT
NA	NA	16	TRBJ2-5	TRBV11-1	CASSLGEPGPKETQYF	TGTGCCAGCAGCTTAGGCGAGCCGGGCCCTAAAGAGACCCAGTACTTC
NA	NA	11	TRBJ2-1	TRBV5-4	CAIPRGAGQFF	TGTGCCATCCCCAGGGGGGCGGGCCAGTTCTTC
NA	NA	13	TRBJ2-7	TRBV7-9	CASSPPSHHEQYF	TGTGCCAGCAGCCCCCCGTCCCACCACGAGCAGTACTTC
few	NA	13	TRBJ2-7	TRBV20-1	CSARDRARYEQYF	TGCAGTGCTAGAGATAGGGCTCGGTACGAGCAGTACTTC
NA	TRBD2	17	TRBJ2-1	TRBV9	CASSPRLVAGGPLEQFF	TGTGCCAGCAGCCCCCGGCTGGTAGCGGGAGGGCCTTTGGAGCAGTTCTTC
many	NA	15	TRBJ2-1	TRBV11-2	CASSLVGGRYNEQFF	TGTGCCAGCAGCTTAGTGGGGGGGCGGTACAATGAGCAGTTCTTC